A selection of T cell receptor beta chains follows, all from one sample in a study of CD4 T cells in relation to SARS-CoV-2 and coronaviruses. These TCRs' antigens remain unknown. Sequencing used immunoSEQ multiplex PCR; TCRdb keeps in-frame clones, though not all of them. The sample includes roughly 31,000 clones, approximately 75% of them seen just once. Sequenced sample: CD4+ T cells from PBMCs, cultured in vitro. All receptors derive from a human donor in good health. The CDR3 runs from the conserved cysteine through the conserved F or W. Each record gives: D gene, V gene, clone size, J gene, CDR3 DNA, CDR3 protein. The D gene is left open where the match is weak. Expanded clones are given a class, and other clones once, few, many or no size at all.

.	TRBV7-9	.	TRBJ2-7	TGTGCCAGCAGCTCCGGCCGACTCCCGTTCAACTCCTACGAGCAGTACTTC	CASSSGRLPFNSYEQYF
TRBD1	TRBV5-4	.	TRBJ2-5	TGTGCCAGCAGCACCCGGACAGGGATGAAGACCCAGTACTTC	CASSTRTGMKTQYF
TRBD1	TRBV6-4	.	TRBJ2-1	TGTGCCAGCAGTGCCCGGACAGGGGGTAACCATGAGCAGTTCTTC	CASSARTGGNHEQFF
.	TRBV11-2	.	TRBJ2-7	TGTGCCAGCAGCTCGGTGCGGGACGGCTCCTACGAGCAGTACTTC	CASSSVRDGSYEQYF
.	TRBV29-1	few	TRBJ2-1	TGCAGCTTTGACAGATACAATGAGCAGTTCTTC	CSFDRYNEQFF
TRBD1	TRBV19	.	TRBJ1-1	TGTGCCAGTAGTATCTACAGGGGCACTGAAGCTTTCTTT	CASSIYRGTEAFF
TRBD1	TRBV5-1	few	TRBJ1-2	TGCGCCAGCAGCTTAGACAGGGGCTATGGCTACACCTTC	CASSLDRGYGYTF
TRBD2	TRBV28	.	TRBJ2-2	TGTGCCAGCAGTTTGGGAGCGGGAGTAACCACCGGGGAGCTGTTTTTT	CASSLGAGVTTGELFF
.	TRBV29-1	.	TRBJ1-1	TGCAGCGTTGAGCAGGTGCAGGGAGCAGAAGCTTTCTTT	CSVEQVQGAEAFF
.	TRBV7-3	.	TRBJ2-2	TGTGCCAGCAGCTTACTTGCGGCCGCGAACACCGGGGAGCTGTTTTTT	CASSLLAAANTGELFF